One T cell receptor (beta chain) is described in this entry. This specimen belongs to a study of blood T cell repertoires in COVID-19. Background on the study: Italy, Spain and the United States were the sources of the convalescent and acute COVID-19 samples. T cells, B-cell-depleted T cells, or PBMCs supplied cDNA or gDNA.

In the authors' workflow: Reference gene primer amplification gave nucleated cell count estimates. The data were produced by immunoSEQ multiplex PCR, yet TCRdb's version contains in-frame clones alone and is incomplete. From that table come the V and J calls and clone size; the DNA was used to work out D and trimming. The sample has roughly 150,000 clones; approximately 91% are singletons. Germline lookup yields CDR1 MNHEY and CDR2 SVGEGT. The V end was cut by 4 bases, the J end by 7 bases, with 14 bases between. The CDR3 spans 15 residues. The chain links TRBV6-2 or TRBV6-3 to TRBJ1-6; D is possibly TRBD1 (6 bases). The receptor was isolated from a woman aged 70-85 years with acute or convalescent COVID-19. Sample: peripheral blood. The DNA for the CDR3 is TGTGCCAGCAGTTCCGCCGCAGGGGACAATTCACCCCTCCACTTT. It is translated as CASSSAAGDNSPLHF.